The T cell receptor beta chain described here comes from a study of PD-L1 blockade in urothelial cancer. Study overall: Of 29 patients, around 25 were males with bladder-origin urothelial cancer.

V lost 5 bases, J lost 4 bases, and 11 bases lay in between. Germline V gives CDR1 MDHEN, CDR2 SYDVKM. This CDR3 has 13 residues. About this clone itself: Other DNA sequences within the sample encode an identical CDR3.

Spike-ins of synthetic TCR analog templates went into each PCR. Generated by immunoSEQ multiplex PCR, the TCRdb table keeps only in-frame clones and is missing some. The sample shows approximately 100,000 clones, 91% of them seen only once. Patients' urothelial carcinoma was locally advanced or metastatic. Sequencing used PBMCs, obtained around atezolizumab (anti-PD-L1) treatment. This clonotype was obtained from a woman of 80 years or more with urothelial cancer. The V and J genes are TRBV28 and TRBJ1-1; D may be TRBD1 (5 bases). The CDR3 bases are TGTGCCAGCAGTCCGCCCGGGGGCACTGAAGCTTTCTTT. Translated, it gives CASSPPGGTEAFF. Full variable domain (missing parts from reference TRBV28 and TRBJ1-1): DVKVTQSSRYLVKRTGEKVFLECVQDMDHENMFWYRQDPGLGLRLIYFSYDVKMKEKGDIPEGYSVSREKKERFSLILESASTNQTSMYLCASSPPGGTEAFFGQGTRLTVV.